This TCR beta chain was observed in a study of control samples from healthy donors and cancer patients. Assay used: immunoSEQ multiplex PCR; TCRdb lists only in-frame clones, some missing. The sample has about 130,000 clones; over 75% are singletons. The CDR3 extends over 13 amino acids. Per the germline V gene, CDR1 is MDHEN and CDR2 is SYDVKM. The V and J ends lost 5 bases and 0 bases respectively, with 4 bases between them. The sequence derives from a middle-aged man in good health. The chain links TRBV28 to TRBJ2-2; D is undetermined. Sequences were obtained from blood. Written as DNA, the CDR3 is TGTGCCAGCAGTCCTCCGAACACCGGGGAGCTGTTTTTT. It yields the protein CASSPPNTGELFF.